A single T cell receptor beta chain is shown here with its context. This clonotype was found many times. There is no known antigen for this receptor. No base-level quality is on record; no much larger clone is a single base apart. This sample is drawn from a study of T cells in Graves' hyperthyroidism and ophthalmopathy (dated by TCRdb to between 2018 and 2021). Background on the whole study: Peripheral blood samples were taken at initial diagnosis, before any treatment was given. Prospective prediction of ophthalmopathy was tested in an independent validation cohort of 18 to 20 hyperthyroidism patients and some 17 patients who later progressed to ophthalmopathy. Following sampling, methimazole starting at 30 mg daily was given to hyperthyroidism patients, and high-dose intravenous methylprednisolone was given to ophthalmopathy patients. In addition, the study compared T-cell repertoires in thyroid tissue and in blood from about 6 Graves' hyperthyroidism patients. The paper reports TCR Vbeta CDR3 sequencing of 140 or so peripheral blood samples: approximately 41 ophthalmopathy, under 80 hyperthyroidism and around 17 progressor patients. To identify TCR V-J signatures that set the groups apart, the researchers used a discovery cohort of more than 95 patients, made up of approximately 43 with Graves' ophthalmopathy and some 55 with stable Graves' hyperthyroidism. The 85 to 100 discovery patients were randomly split 7:3 into training and test sets.

Moderately to severely active disease, a Clinical Activity Score of at least 3, a NOSPECS grade of at least 4, and a duration under 3 months were present in ophthalmopathy patients. The study excluded patients with uncontrolled infections, other autoimmune diseases, pregnancy or lactation. Diagnoses were based on clinical symptoms, serum thyroxine and TRAb, thyroid ultrasound and orbital computed tomography. PBMCs were isolated from 7.5 to 10 ml of fresh peripheral blood by Ficoll-Paque density gradient centrifugation. Total RNA was extracted with Trizol reagent, and quality was checked on an Agilent 2100 Bioanalyzer. The TCR beta CDR3 regions were amplified from RNA transcripts. The first round of RT-PCR for the TCR CDR3 was performed with the HTBI primer set and the Qiagen OneStep RT-PCR kit. A second multiplex PCR round built the libraries, followed by size selection and purification. Paired-end sequencing of the libraries was performed with 100 bp reads on an Illumina HiSeq2000. As for the authors' bioinformatics: SOAPnuke was used to process the raw data, with reads discarded if the reads contained adapters or uncalled bases, had a mean Phred below 15, or lacked an exact constant-primer or identifier match. High-quality paired reads were merged with COPE v1.2.5, and unique nucleotide sequences were defined as clonotypes. MiTCR v1.1 was used to align clonotypes to the IMGT TRBV, TRBD and TRBJ reference segments. The analysis was restricted to V-J combinations with a frequency above 0.0001, which together covered 98% to 99.2% of the repertoires. The TCS score was defined as F50 (clonal expansion) divided by E x V (chaos), with BLOSUM62-based TCRdist calculated between CDR3 peptides within each V-J. Welch's t-statistics and random forest reduced 500 to 650 V-J features to about 13, which were used in a naive Bayes classifier (R e1071). The raw public reads went through TCRdb reprocessing: fastp at Q25, MiXCR clone calling, in-frame beta chains kept. Entries that share a CDR3 protein sequence are merged under the most common genes and DNA. The V and J calls shown here were made by TCRdb, not taken from the authors' results. For this sample the table gives around 620,000 distinct CDR3 sequences, of which 14% were detected only once. The ten largest account for less than 9% of the sample.

The junction shows trimming of 5 bases on V and 3 bases on J, and the gene matches do not reach 17 bases of it. The CDR3 spans 18 residues, from the cysteine through the phenylalanine. Only the CDR3 region is kept as DNA, spanning 54 bases read in frame from base 1. The germline V gene (reference sequence) yields DFQATT for CDR1 and SNEGSKA for CDR2. What the research found in general, with its limitations: Blood samples also contained most of the expanded thyroid clonotypes (frequency above 0.001), which suggests that blood repertoires may reflect thyroid immune responses. Ophthalmopathy was separated from stable hyperthyroidism by a 13 V-J signature model, with about 86% sensitivity and about 81% specificity obtained in cross-validation and 80%/75% obtained in testing. Sample size was not statistically predetermined, and blinding of investigators to group allocation was not performed. In validation, the model predicted progression to ophthalmopathy a median of roughly 6.5 months before onset, with about 67% sensitivity and about 72% specificity.

The sequenced material came from blood. The receptor chain draws on TRBV20-1 and TRBJ2-1; the central 9 bases match TRBD2. This TCR was recovered from a woman under 30 with Graves' ophthalmopathy. The CDR3 in this case is CSAYHPSIAGVGYNEQFF. The bases are TGCAGTGCTTACCACCCGTCGATAGCGGGAGTAGGCTACAATGAGCAGTTCTTC.